What follows are 12 T cell receptor beta chains derived from one specimen sequenced in a study of cytomegalovirus exposure and HLA in healthy donors. Use of 60 Vbeta and 13 Jbeta primers characterized the PCR. Only in-frame clones appear in the TCRdb table, and some are missing; sequencing was by immunoSEQ multiplex PCR. This sample has 140,000 to 150,000 clones, with approximately 78% found just once. Source material: PBMCs. These receptors originate from a woman aged 35 to 49 in good health and CMV-seropositive.

The rearrangement links TRBV6-1 to TRBJ1-1; D is possibly TRBD1 (6 bases). Trimming left V 7 bases short and J 5 bases short, with 17 bases between. CDR1 and CDR2 (germline): MNHNS, SASEGT. The CDR3 loop spans 14 amino acids. The CDR3 DNA reads TGTGCCAGCATACTCAGGGGTGGGGGAACTGAAGCTTTCTTT. This codes for CASILRGGGTEAFF.

V usage is TRBV11-2 and J usage is TRBJ2-7; D may be TRBD2 (6 bases). The germline gives CDR1 SGHAT, CDR2 FQNNGV. V lost 0 bases, J lost 5 bases, and 11 bases lay in between. This CDR3 comprises 14 residues. The CDR3 sequence: CASSLDRGGDEQYF. CDR3 sequence (DNA): TGTGCCAGCAGCTTAGATCGTGGAGGGGACGAGCAGTACTTC.

The chain's CDR3 is CASSIGRGDTEAFF. The DNA of the CDR3 is TGTGCCAGTAGTATCGGCAGGGGAGACACTGAAGCTTTCTTT. The chain has TRBV19 and TRBJ1-1; perhaps TRBD1 as D (6 bases). The V end lost 3 bases, the J end lost 3 bases, and 11 bases lay between the germline ends. Per germline, CDR1 LNHDA and CDR2 SQIVND (reference sequence). This CDR3 contains 14 residues.

This clone has just one count. This rearrangement joins TRBV7-2 to TRBJ1-6; TRBD1 is a possible D gene (6 bases). The CDR3 length is 15 residues. V shed 1 base and J shed 10 bases, with 14 bases lying between them. CDR1 is SGHTA and CDR2 is FQGNSA in the germline V gene. The CDR3 spells CASSLGTDSGSPLHF. The CDR3 DNA reads as TGTGCCAGCAGCTTAGGGACAGATTCAGGATCACCCCTCCACTTT.

V is TRBV11-1 and J is TRBJ2-7, with D perhaps TRBD1 (6 bases). V gave up 6 bases and J gave up 4 bases, with 10 bases separating them. Germline assignment: CDR1 SGHAT and CDR2 FQDESV (reference sequence). This CDR3 has 12 residues. Here the CDR3 reads CASRHTGYEQYF. CDR3 DNA: TGTGCCAGCAGACATACAGGGTACGAGCAGTACTTC.

The chain combines TRBV19 with TRBJ2-7; 7 bases map to TRBD1. The V gene end was trimmed by 5 bases and the J gene end by 0 bases; junction bases not matched to a gene: 7. The CDR3 is made up of 15 amino acids. Germline CDR1 and CDR2: LNHDA and SQIVND (reference sequence). CDR3 nucleotide sequence: TGTGCCAGTAGTCCTACAGGGGACAGCTCCTACGAGCAGTACTTC. This codes for CASSPTGDSSYEQYF.

This clone has just one count. The chain couples TRBV10-3 to TRBJ1-1, with 9 bases lining up with TRBD1. Germline V gene data show CDR1 as ENHRY and CDR2 as SYGVKD. The CDR3 loop spans 15 amino acids. V was pared by 6 bases and J by 4 bases, with 9 bases of the junction left unmatched. In DNA form, the CDR3 reads TGTGCCATCAGAGAAGACAGGGGGGAAGTCACTGAAGCTTTCTTT. Residues: CAIREDRGEVTEAFF.

This rearrangement joins TRBV9 to TRBJ2-3; D remains ambiguous. The CDR3 has 14 residues. V was trimmed by 0 bases and J by 4 bases, leaving 9 bases between them. The V gene's germline CDR1 is SGDLS and CDR2 YYNGEE. The CDR3 coding sequence is TGTGCCAGCAGCGTAGCCGGGTCGGCAGATACGCAGTATTTT. It yields the protein CASSVAGSADTQYF.

The chain uses TRBV6-1 and TRBJ2-5, with D possibly TRBD1 on 5 matching bases. TRBJ2-7 matches the DNA end more closely, so the J call is doubtful. This CDR3 is built from 12 residues. Germline-derived CDR1 and CDR2 are MNHNS and SASEGT. The CDR3 protein is CASRQVSYEQYF. The CDR3, as DNA: TGTGCCAGCAGACAGGTCTCCTACGAGCAGTACTTC.

The V gene is TRBV7-6, the J gene TRBJ1-1; the D is unclear. Germline values: CDR1 SGHVS, CDR2 FNYEAQ. V was pared by 2 bases and J by 2 bases, with 9 bases between. The CDR3 is made up of 14 amino acids. The CDR3 sequence is CASSLTATNTEAFF. CDR3 in DNA: TGTGCCAGCAGCTTAACAGCTACAAACACTGAAGCTTTCTTT.

The rearrangement links TRBV18 to TRBJ2-5; no clear D gene. The CDR3 covers 13 residues. V lost 4 bases to trimming and J lost 0 bases, with 6 bases between them. CDR1 and CDR2 from the germline V gene are KGHSH and LQKENI. CDR3 sequence reads: CASSLNNQETQYF. CDR3 DNA: TGTGCCAGCTCACTAAACAACCAAGAGACCCAGTACTTC.

The chain employs TRBV5-6 and TRBJ2-2; 8 bases map to TRBD1. The junction had 8 bases not matched to a gene; V was cut back by 4 bases and J by 6 bases. CDR1 is SGHDT and CDR2 is YYEEEE in the germline V gene. The CDR3 length is 15 residues. This CDR3 is CASSPGQGFSGELFF. CDR3 coding DNA: TGTGCCAGCAGCCCTGGACAGGGTTTCTCCGGGGAGCTGTTTTTT.